The 7 T cell receptor beta chains below were found in one sample sequenced in a study of blood T cell repertoires in COVID-19 (dated by TCRdb to about 2020). Receptor amplification or capture employed the immunoSEQ multiplex PCR assay. TCRdb re-hosts the immuneACCESS table, in-frame sequences only. Its copies lack some clones; in the studies checked, an unresolved V gene accounts for under half of them, and the cause for the rest is not known. The sample contains around 200,000 clones, over 80% of them found a single time. The ten largest clones capture around 7% of the sample. Specimen: peripheral blood. These receptors came from a woman aged 40-49 years with COVID-19, enrolled during active disease.

This clone turned up a few times. The chain couples TRBV11-1 to TRBJ2-2; no reliable D call. The CDR3 sequence is 14 residues long. V was trimmed by 5 bases and J by 0 bases, leaving 7 bases between them. Per germline, CDR1 SGHAT and CDR2 FQDESV (reference sequence). The CDR3 reads CASSPRTNTGELFF. In DNA, the CDR3 is TGTGCCAGCAGCCCGAGGACGAACACCGGGGAGCTGTTTTTT.

This CDR3 is CASSLGTEAYEQYF. As DNA, the CDR3 is TGCGCCAGCAGCTTAGGGACAGAAGCCTACGAGCAGTACTTC. The V call is TRBV5-1, the J call TRBJ2-7; 7 nucleotides match TRBD1. This CDR3 contains 14 residues. The ends lost 2 bases at V and 2 bases at J; junction bases unmatched: 4. Germline CDR1 and CDR2: SGHRS and YFSETQ.

The rearrangement links TRBV10-3 to TRBJ1-1, with TRBD1 matching 9 bases. The V segment lost 4 bases and the J segment 8 bases; nucleotides outside the gene matches: 5. This CDR3 spans 13 amino acids. Germline CDR1 and CDR2: ENHRY and SYGVKD. CDR3 in amino acids: CAISASGTGEAFF. CDR3 nucleotides: TGTGCCATCAGTGCTTCCGGGACAGGGGAAGCTTTCTTT.

The gene calls are TRBV27 and TRBJ2-7; 9 bases are a match to TRBD2. The J segment lost 1 base and the V segment lost 3 bases, leaving 4 bases of the junction unmatched. Germline V CDR1 and CDR2: MNHEY, SMNVEV (reference sequence). The CDR3 runs 15 residues. Here the CDR3 DNA reads TGTGCCAGCAGTTTTGTAGCGGGGGTTTCCTACGAGCAGTACTTC. Its translation: CASSFVAGVSYEQYF.

CDR3 coding DNA: TGTGCCAGCAGCCACTTTGGCAACGAGCAGTACTTC. Its translation is CASSHFGNEQYF. The chain links TRBV3-1 (or the pseudogene TRBV3-2) to TRBJ2-7, with D uncertain. Germline V gene lookup returns CDR1 LGHDT and CDR2 YNNKEL (reference sequence). Trimming cost V 3 bases and J 5 bases, with 8 bases left between them. This CDR3 is 12 amino acids long.

The rearrangement joins TRBV7-9 to TRBJ1-1, with D possibly matching TRBD1 (6 bases). The CDR3 is 12 amino acids. The V end lost 5 bases, the J end lost 7 bases, and 11 bases lay between the germline ends. The germline gives CDR1 SEHNR, CDR2 FQNEAQ (reference sequence). The CDR3 region is CASSPGHGEAFF. As DNA, the CDR3 is TGTGCCAGCAGCCCGGGACATGGTGAAGCTTTCTTT. Based on the CDR3 plus reference TRBV7-9 and TRBJ1-1, the full variable domain is DTGVSQNPRHKITKRGQNVTFRCDPISEHNRLYWYRQTLGQGPEFLTYFQNEAQLEKSRLLSDRFSAERPKGSFSTLEIQRTEQGDSAMYLCASSPGHGEAFFGQGTRLTVV.

Only a few counts were recorded for this clone. This chain connects TRBV2 to TRBJ2-7, with 11 bases fitting TRBD2. Germline CDR1 and CDR2: SNHLY and FYNNEI. Unmatched junction bases numbered 6, after V lost 6 bases and J lost 2 bases. The CDR3 covers 15 residues. CDR3: CASSVAGGPPYEQYF. CDR3 nucleotide sequence: TGTGCCAGCAGCGTAGCGGGAGGGCCACCCTACGAGCAGTACTTC.